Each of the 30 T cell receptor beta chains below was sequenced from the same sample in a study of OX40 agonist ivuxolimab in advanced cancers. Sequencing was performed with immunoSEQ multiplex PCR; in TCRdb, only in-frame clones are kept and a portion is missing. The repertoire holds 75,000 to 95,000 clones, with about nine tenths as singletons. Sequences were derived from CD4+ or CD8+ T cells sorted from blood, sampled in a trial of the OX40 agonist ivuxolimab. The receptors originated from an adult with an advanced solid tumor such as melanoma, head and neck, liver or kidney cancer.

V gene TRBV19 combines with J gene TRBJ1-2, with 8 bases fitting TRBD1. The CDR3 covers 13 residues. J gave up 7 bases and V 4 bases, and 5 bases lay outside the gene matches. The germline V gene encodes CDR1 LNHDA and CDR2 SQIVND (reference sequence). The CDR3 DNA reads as TGTGCCAGTAGTACGACAGGGGTTGGTGGCTACACCTTC. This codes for CASSTTGVGGYTF.

CDR3 protein: CASSQDTSRPEQFF. The CDR3, as DNA: TGTGCCAGCAGCCAAGATACTTCCCGGCCTGAGCAGTTCTTC. The chain recombines TRBV14 with TRBJ2-1; no reliable D call. The CDR3 consists of 14 residues. Trimming pared 0 bases from V and 9 bases from J, leaving 12 bases between. Germline V lookup: CDR1 SGHDN, CDR2 FVKESK. Variable domain in full (rest from reference TRBV14 and TRBJ2-1): EAGVTQFPSHSVIEKGQTVTLRCDPISGHDNLYWYRRVMGKEIKFLLHFVKESKQDESGMPNNRFLAERTGGTYSTLKVQPAELEDSGVYFCASSQDTSRPEQFFGPGTRLTVL.

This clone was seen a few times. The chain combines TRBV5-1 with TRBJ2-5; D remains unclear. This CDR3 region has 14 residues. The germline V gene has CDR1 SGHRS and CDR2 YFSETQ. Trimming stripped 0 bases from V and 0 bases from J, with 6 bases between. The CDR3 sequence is CASSLGGNQETQYF. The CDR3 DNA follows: TGCGCCAGCAGCTTGGGGGGTAACCAAGAGACCCAGTACTTC.

The chain's CDR3 is CASSVRDRGRKNNEQFF. For the CDR3, the DNA is TGTGCCAGCAGCGTCCGGGACAGGGGGCGGAAAAACAATGAGCAGTTCTTC. The chain joins TRBV6-4 to TRBJ2-1, with 12 bases fitting TRBD1. The CDR3 runs 17 residues. With V trimmed by 6 bases and J by 5 bases, 11 bases remained unmatched. From germline, CDR1 is MRHNA and CDR2 SNTAGT.

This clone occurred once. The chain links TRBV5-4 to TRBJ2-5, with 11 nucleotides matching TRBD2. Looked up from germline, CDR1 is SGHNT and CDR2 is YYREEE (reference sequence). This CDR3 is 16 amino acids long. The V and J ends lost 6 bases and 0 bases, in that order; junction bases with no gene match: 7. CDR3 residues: CASTPGTSGHQETQYF. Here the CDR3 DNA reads TGTGCCAGCACCCCTGGGACTAGCGGCCACCAAGAGACCCAGTACTTC.

CDR3 in DNA: TGTGCCAGCATCGCGCTGGCTAGCCAAGAGACCCAGTACTTC. Translated: CASIALASQETQYF. The chain has TRBV6-1 and TRBJ2-5; D uncertain. Deletions cut 7 bases from V and 1 base from J, with 13 bases between. Per the germline V gene, CDR1 is MNHNS and CDR2 is SASEGT. This CDR3 contains 14 residues.

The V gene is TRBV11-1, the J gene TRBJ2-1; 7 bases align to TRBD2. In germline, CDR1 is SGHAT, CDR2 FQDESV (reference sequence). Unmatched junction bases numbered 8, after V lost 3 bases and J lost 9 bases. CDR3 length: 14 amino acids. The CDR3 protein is CASSFTREQGEQFF. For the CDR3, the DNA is TGTGCCAGCAGCTTTACGCGGGAGCAGGGTGAGCAGTTCTTC. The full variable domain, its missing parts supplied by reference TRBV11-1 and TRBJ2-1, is EAEVAQSPRYKITEKSQAVAFWCDPISGHATLYWYRQILGQGPELLVQFQDESVVDDSQLPKDRFSAERLKGVDSTLKIQPAELGDSAMYLCASSFTREQGEQFFGPGTRLTVL.

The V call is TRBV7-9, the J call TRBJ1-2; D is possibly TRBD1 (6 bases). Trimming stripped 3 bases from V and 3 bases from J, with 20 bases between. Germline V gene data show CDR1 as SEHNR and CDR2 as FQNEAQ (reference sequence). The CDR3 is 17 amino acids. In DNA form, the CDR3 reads TGTGCCAGCAGCTTGGGAGGAGGGGGTAATAAGGACTATGGCTACACCTTC. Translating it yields CASSLGGGGNKDYGYTF. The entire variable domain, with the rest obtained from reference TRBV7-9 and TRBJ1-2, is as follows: DTGVSQNPRHKITKRGQNVTFRCDPISEHNRLYWYRQTLGQGPEFLTYFQNEAQLEKSRLLSDRFSAERPKGSFSTLEIQRTEQGDSAMYLCASSLGGGGNKDYGYTFGSGTRLTVV.

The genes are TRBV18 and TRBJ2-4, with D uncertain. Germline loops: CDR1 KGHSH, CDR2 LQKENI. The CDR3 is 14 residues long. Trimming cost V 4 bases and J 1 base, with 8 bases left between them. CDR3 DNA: TGTGCCAGCTCACTCATTGCGGCCAAAAACATTCAGTACTTC. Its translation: CASSLIAAKNIQYF.

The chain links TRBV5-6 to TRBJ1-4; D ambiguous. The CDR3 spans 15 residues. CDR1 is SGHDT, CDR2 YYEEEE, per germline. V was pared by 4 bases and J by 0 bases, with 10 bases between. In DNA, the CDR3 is TGTGCCAGCAGCCGTCGACCTGCAACTAATGAAAAACTGTTTTTT. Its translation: CASSRRPATNEKLFF.

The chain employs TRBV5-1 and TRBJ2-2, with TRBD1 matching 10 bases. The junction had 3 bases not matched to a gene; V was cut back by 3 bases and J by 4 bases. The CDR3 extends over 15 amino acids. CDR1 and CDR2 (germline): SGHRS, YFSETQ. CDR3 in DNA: TGCGCCAGCAGCTCGGACAGGGGGGTCACCGGGGAGCTGTTTTTT. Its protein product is CASSSDRGVTGELFF.

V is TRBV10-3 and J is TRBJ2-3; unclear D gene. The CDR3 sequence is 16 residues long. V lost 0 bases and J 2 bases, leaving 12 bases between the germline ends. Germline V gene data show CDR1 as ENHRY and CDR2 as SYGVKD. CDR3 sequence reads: CAISESNTGITDTQYF. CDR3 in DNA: TGTGCCATCAGTGAGTCGAATACTGGGATCACAGATACGCAGTATTTT.

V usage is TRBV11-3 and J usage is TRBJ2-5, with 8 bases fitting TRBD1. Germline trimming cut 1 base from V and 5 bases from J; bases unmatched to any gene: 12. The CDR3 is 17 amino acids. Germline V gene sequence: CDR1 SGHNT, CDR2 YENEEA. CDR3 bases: TGTGCCAGCAGCTTAGTTGGGTCAGGGGGCGCCGGGGAGACCCAGTACTTC. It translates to CASSLVGSGGAGETQYF.

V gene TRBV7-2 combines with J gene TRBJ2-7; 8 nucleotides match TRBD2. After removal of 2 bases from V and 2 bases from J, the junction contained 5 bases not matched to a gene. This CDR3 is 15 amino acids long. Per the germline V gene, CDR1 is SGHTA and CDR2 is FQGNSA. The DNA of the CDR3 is TGTGCCAGCAGCTTATATCCGGGAGGGCCCTACGAGCAGTACTTC. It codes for CASSLYPGGPYEQYF.

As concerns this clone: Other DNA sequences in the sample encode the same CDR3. The CDR3 reads CASSVSGSSYNEQFF. The CDR3 region has the DNA TGTGCCAGCAGCGTTAGCGGAAGCTCCTACAATGAGCAGTTCTTC. The rearrangement links TRBV9 to TRBJ2-1; tentative D call: TRBD2 (6 bases). The CDR3 is 15 amino acids. Germline loops: CDR1 SGDLS, CDR2 YYNGEE. Trimming took 2 bases from V and 0 from J, leaving 9 bases between them.

The CDR3 DNA is TGTGCCAGCAGCTTTAACGCGGGAGGAGAGACCCAGTACTTC. Translation: CASSFNAGGETQYF. The chain links TRBV7-2 to TRBJ2-5; 8 nucleotides line up with TRBD2. Germline loops: CDR1 SGHTA, CDR2 FQGNSA. CDR3 size: 14 residues. V lost 3 bases and J lost 4; bases outside the gene matches: 4.

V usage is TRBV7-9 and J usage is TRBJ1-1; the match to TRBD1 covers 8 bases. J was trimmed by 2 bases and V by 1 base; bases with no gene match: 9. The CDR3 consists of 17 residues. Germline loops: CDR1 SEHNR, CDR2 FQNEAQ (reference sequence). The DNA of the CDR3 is TGTGCCAGCAGCTTAGAGGCCAGGGGGCGAAGAAACACTGAAGCTTTCTTT. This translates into CASSLEARGRRNTEAFF.

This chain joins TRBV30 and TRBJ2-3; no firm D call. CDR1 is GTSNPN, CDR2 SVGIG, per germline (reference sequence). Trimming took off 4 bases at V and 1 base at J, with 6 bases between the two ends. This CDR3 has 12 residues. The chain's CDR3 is CAWNPGTDTQYF. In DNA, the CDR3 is TGTGCCTGGAACCCAGGCACAGATACGCAGTATTTT.

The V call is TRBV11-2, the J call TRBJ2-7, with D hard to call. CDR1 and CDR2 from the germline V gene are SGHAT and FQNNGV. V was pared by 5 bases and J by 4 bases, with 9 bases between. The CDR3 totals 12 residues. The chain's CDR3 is CASSGRGYEQYF. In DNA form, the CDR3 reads TGTGCCAGCAGCGGGCGAGGATACGAGCAGTACTTC.

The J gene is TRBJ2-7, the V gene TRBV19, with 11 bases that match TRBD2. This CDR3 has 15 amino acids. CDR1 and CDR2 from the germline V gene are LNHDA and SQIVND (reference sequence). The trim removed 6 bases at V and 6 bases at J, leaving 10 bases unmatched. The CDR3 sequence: CASSISGRAFGEQYF. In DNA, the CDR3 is TGTGCCAGTAGCATTAGCGGGAGGGCCTTTGGCGAGCAGTACTTC.

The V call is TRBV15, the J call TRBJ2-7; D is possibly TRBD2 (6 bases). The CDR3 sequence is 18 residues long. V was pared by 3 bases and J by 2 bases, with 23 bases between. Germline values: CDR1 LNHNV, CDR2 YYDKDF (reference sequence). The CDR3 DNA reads TGTGCCACCAGCAGTGACCCTACCGGGCGAGAGCGGGCCTACGAGCAGTACTTC. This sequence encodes CATSSDPTGRERAYEQYF.

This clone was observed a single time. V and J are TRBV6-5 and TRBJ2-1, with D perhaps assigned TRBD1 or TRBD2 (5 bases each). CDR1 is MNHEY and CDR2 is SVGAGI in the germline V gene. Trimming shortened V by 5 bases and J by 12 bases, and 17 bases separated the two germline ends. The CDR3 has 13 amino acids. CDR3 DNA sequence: TGTGCCAGCAGTACGGGGACGGGACCCCCGCAGTTCTTC. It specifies CASSTGTGPPQFF.

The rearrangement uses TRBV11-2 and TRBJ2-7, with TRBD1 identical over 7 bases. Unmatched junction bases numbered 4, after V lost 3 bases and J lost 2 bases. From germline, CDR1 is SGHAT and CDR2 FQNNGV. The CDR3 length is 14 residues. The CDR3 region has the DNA TGTGCCAGCAGCTTCCTAGGGGGCACCTACGAGCAGTACTTC. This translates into CASSFLGGTYEQYF. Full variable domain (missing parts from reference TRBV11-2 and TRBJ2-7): EAGVAQSPRYKIIEKRQSVAFWCNPISGHATLYWYQQILGQGPKLLIQFQNNGVVDDSQLPKDRFSAERLKGVDSTLKIQPAKLEDSAVYLCASSFLGGTYEQYFGPGTRLTVT.

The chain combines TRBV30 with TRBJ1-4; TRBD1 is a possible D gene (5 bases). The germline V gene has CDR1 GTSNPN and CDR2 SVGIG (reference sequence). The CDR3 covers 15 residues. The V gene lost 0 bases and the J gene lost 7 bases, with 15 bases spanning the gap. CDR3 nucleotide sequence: TGTGCCTGGAGTGTACTAAGCCAGGGCCTTGAAAAACTGTTTTTT. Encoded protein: CAWSVLSQGLEKLFF.

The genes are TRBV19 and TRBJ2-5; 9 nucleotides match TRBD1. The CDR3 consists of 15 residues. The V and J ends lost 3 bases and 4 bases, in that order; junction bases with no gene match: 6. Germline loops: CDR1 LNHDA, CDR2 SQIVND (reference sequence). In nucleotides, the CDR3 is TGTGCCAGTAGTATCACAGGGGGCTCGGGAGAGACCCAGTACTTC. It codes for CASSITGGSGETQYF.

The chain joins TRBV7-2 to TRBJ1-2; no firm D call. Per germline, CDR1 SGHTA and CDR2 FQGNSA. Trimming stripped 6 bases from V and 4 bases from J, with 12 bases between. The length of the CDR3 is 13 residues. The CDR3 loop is CASSRGGIYGYTF. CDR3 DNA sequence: TGTGCCAGCAGTCGTGGAGGGATCTATGGCTACACCTTC. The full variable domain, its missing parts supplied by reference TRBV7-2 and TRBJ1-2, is GAGVSQSPSNKVTEKGKDVELRCDPISGHTALYWYRQSLGQGLEFLIYFQGNSAPDKSGLPSDRFSAERTGGSVSTLTIQRTQQEDSAVYLCASSRGGIYGYTFGSGTRLTVV.

The CDR3 spells CASSERGGGRQPQHF. CDR3 sequence (DNA): TGTGCCAGCAGTGAGAGGGGAGGAGGCCGGCAGCCCCAGCATTTT. The chain recombines TRBV2 with TRBJ1-5, with D perhaps matching TRBD1 (5 bases). The CDR3 sequence is 15 residues long. The ends were cut back, 3 bases at V and 7 bases at J, with 16 bases in the middle. The germline gives CDR1 SNHLY, CDR2 FYNNEI.

The CDR3 here is CASSLWPPRLNEQFF. The CDR3 DNA follows: TGTGCCAGCAGTTTATGGCCCCCACGCCTCAATGAGCAGTTCTTC. V is TRBV27 and J is TRBJ2-1; D unclear. Per the germline V gene, CDR1 is MNHEY and CDR2 is SMNVEV (reference sequence). The V gene lost 1 base and the J gene lost 6 bases, with 13 bases spanning the gap. The CDR3 loop spans 15 amino acids.

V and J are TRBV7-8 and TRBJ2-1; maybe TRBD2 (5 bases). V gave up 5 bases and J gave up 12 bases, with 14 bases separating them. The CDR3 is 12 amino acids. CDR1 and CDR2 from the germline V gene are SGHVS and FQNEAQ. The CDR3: CASSPADSGQFF. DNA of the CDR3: TGTGCCAGCAGCCCAGCGGACTCAGGGCAGTTCTTC.

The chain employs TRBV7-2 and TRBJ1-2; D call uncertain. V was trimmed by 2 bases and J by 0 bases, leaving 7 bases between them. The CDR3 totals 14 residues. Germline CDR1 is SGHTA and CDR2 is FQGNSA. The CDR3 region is CASSLNGPNYGYTF. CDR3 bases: TGTGCCAGCAGCTTAAACGGACCTAACTATGGCTACACCTTC.